The T cell receptor beta chain under discussion was sequenced for a study of control samples from healthy donors and cancer patients. Germline V lookup: CDR1 MNHEY, CDR2 SVGAGI. This CDR3 is 15 amino acids long. Trimming shortened V by 0 bases and J by 8 bases, and 13 bases separated the two germline ends. Some clones are missing from TCRdb's copy, which holds only in-frame ones; the method was immunoSEQ multiplex PCR. The sample has 90,000 or so clones, about 82% seen once. The chain carries TRBV6-5 and TRBJ2-2; TRBD2 is a possible D gene (5 bases). Sequencing used blood. The source of this sequence is a man younger than 45 in good health. DNA for the CDR3: TGTGCCAGCAGTTACTCCCGGGAACGTCTGGGGGAGCTGTTTTTT. Amino acids: CASSYSRERLGELFF.